This T cell receptor (beta chain) comes out of a study of cytomegalovirus exposure and HLA in healthy donors. Findings of the study overall: Researchers counted around 180 TCR beta chains as cytomegalovirus-associated. According to a later analysis, most TCR beta chains associated with CMV appeared HLA-restricted. Donors belonging to an Asian-associated ancestry cluster reportedly showed fewer N-insertions in productive TCRs than the roughly 700-donor mean, according to what a later analysis found. Within an earlier analysis, most TCR beta V segments proved productive either about 87% or about 30% of the time.

Comments on this clone: Its antigen is currently unknown.

Researchers ran the PCR with 60 Vbeta and 13 Jbeta primers. The protocol was immunoSEQ multiplex PCR, while the TCRdb copy is restricted to in-frame clones and leaves out a portion. The profile shows roughly 75,000 clones, approximately 82% of them singletons. Germline V gene sequence: CDR1 LNHDA, CDR2 SQIVND (reference sequence). Between the trimmed V and J ends, which lost 4 bases and 4 bases, there was a span of 9 bases. This CDR3 comprises 13 residues. The sequenced sample consisted of PBMCs. The receptor comes from a man in his sixties or seventies in good health and CMV-seropositive. The V call is TRBV19, the J call TRBJ2-3; D uncertain. CDR3 amino acids: CASSTIRSDTQYF. As DNA, the CDR3 is TGTGCCAGTAGTACTATCAGGTCAGATACGCAGTATTTT.